The sequence of this T cell receptor beta chain was determined in a study of cytomegalovirus exposure and HLA in healthy donors. General study points: Serostatus for CMV was the only available immune exposure information. Listed as cytomegalovirus-associated were 170 or so TCR beta chains. A later analysis showed that HLA-associated TCR beta chains had undergone more clonal expansion than equally common others.

Regarding this clone: What it binds is unknown.

The CDR3 sequence is 18 residues long. V shed 4 bases, J shed 0 bases, and the junction held 13 bases outside the gene matches. Germline CDR1 and CDR2: LGHNA and YNFKEQ. Healthy individuals who donated bone marrow served as the donors. The PCR employed 60 Vbeta primers together with 13 Jbeta primers. Only in-frame clones appear in the TCRdb table, and some are missing; sequencing was by immunoSEQ multiplex PCR. The table has approximately 40,000 clones, 66% seen once. The material sequenced was PBMCs. The chain joins TRBV4-2 to TRBJ1-1, with 8 bases matching TRBD1. This sequence was found in a man aged 50 or older in good health and CMV-seropositive. CDR3 bases: TGTGCCAGCAGCCGAGAGACAGGGGAAAGGGGCATGAACACTGAAGCTTTCTTT. Translated, it gives CASSRETGERGMNTEAFF.